This record covers a single T cell receptor (beta chain). This sample is part of a study of control samples from healthy donors and cancer patients. CDR1 and CDR2 from the germline V gene are MNHEY and SVGAGI. The CDR3 consists of 13 residues. With 6 bases clipped from V and 4 bases from J, the junction kept 4 bases outside the gene matches. The method was immunoSEQ multiplex PCR; TCRdb's version includes in-frame clones alone and lacks a portion of them. The sample includes some 140,000 clones, approximately 92% of them seen just once. This TCR was recovered from a man younger than 40 in good health. What was sequenced was blood. The rearrangement joins TRBV6-5 to TRBJ1-2, with TRBD1 identical over 8 bases. In DNA, the CDR3 is TGTGCCAGCAGAAACAGGGGGGGCTATGGCTACACCTTC. Its translation is CASRNRGGYGYTF.